Listed below are T cell receptor beta chains from one sample, sequenced in a study of blood T cell repertoires in COVID-19. Repertoires were generated with immunoSEQ multiplex PCR, while TCRdb's copy carries only in-frame clones and drops some. The table records more than 200,000 clones, about 85% of them present only once. Sample: PBMCs or T cells enriched from blood (not recorded which). These TCRs come from a man between 25 and 39 years old who had recovered from COVID-19. Each CDR3 is given without its conserved first and last residue. The D gene is left open where the match is weak.

j_call v_call d_call cdr3_aa
TRBJ1-6 TRBV2 TRBD1 ASSDTGQGRYSPLH
TRBJ2-7 TRBV7-9 NA ASSFYPSYDEQY
TRBJ2-3 TRBV28 TRBD1 ASSTTGQGTDTQY
TRBJ1-6 TRBV7-9 TRBD1 ASTTPGQNSPLH
TRBJ2-7 TRBV7-9 TRBD2 ASSLTSGGAILEQY
TRBJ1-1 TRBV30 NA AWSVRGTEAF
TRBJ1-1 TRBV28 NA ASSLFGTEAF
TRBJ2-1 TRBV19 NA ASSPTGTTLGNEQF
TRBJ1-2 TRBV4-1 NA ASSQSGNYGYT
TRBJ1-5 TRBV6-2/TRBV6-3 TRBD1 ASSLLRRGPSNQPQH
TRBJ2-5 TRBV7-2 TRBD1 ASSQWTGGETQY
TRBJ2-1 TRBV3-1/TRBV3-2 NA ASSQDWYSLSI
TRBJ2-7 TRBV5-1 TRBD2 ASSLASGSSYEQY
TRBJ1-1 TRBV7-9 TRBD1 ASSSNPGQGTTEAF
TRBJ2-6 TRBV18 TRBD1 ASSPPGTGRSGANVLT
TRBJ1-2 TRBV5-4 TRBD1 ASSLLLRDRGYT
TRBJ1-5 TRBV5-8 NA ASSSGYTVNQPQH
TRBJ1-3 TRBV6-6 NA ASNSGNTIY
TRBJ2-7 TRBV6-5 TRBD1 ASSTPGQGGYEQY
TRBJ1-5 TRBV19 TRBD1 ASANTDREVYQPQH
TRBJ1-4 TRBV10-3 NA AISGTGEEKLF
TRBJ2-1 TRBV18 TRBD2 ASSQPGLVFPSSYNEQF
TRBJ1-6 TRBV19 NA ASTAGDTYNSPLH
TRBJ2-7 TRBV10-3 NA AISPAGTAFLY
TRBJ1-5 TRBV5-5 NA ASSLVFSVSNQPQH
TRBJ1-1 TRBV4-2 NA ASSPQGDSNTEAF
TRBJ2-1 TRBV2 TRBD2 ASRLTAGGLRNEQF
TRBJ2-3 TRBV6-5 TRBD1 ASSYQGASTDTQY
TRBJ2-7 TRBV28 TRBD2 ASSMGLAGTYEQY
TRBJ2-5 TRBV7-6 TRBD2 ASSGGGETQY
TRBJ1-1 TRBV7-8 NA ASSPRGRVGVNTEAF
TRBJ1-5 TRBV5-8 TRBD1 ASSSPGQIQPQH
TRBJ2-1 TRBV2 TRBD2 ASSGQGSGRANEQF
TRBJ1-1 TRBV2 NA ASRRGGFNTEAF
TRBJ1-5 TRBV6-1 NA ASSESGHYQPQH
TRBJ2-7 TRBV19 NA ASSMGQGEQY
TRBJ2-2 TRBV4-1 NA ASSQDTLNTGELF
TRBJ1-5 TRBV29-1 NA SVATGSSNQPQH
TRBJ2-3 TRBV7-2 TRBD2 ASSSVAGGLTTQY
TRBJ2-1 TRBV11-1 TRBD1 ASSSRTGRSNEQF
TRBJ2-7 TRBV4-1 TRBD2 ASSQAPGGLYEQY
TRBJ2-4 TRBV28 NA ASSYYRQLAKNIQY
TRBJ2-2 TRBV5-8 TRBD2 ATRKTSANTGELF
TRBJ2-3 TRBV6-2/TRBV6-3 NA ASSYRRGQDLTDTQY
TRBJ2-5 TRBV10-1 NA ASSVRSKETQY